This T cell receptor beta chain came from a study of cytomegalovirus exposure and HLA in healthy donors. The overall study: From HLA-typed donors, an early data release held around 80 million unique TCRs.

The CDR3 totals 14 residues. Germline CDR1 and CDR2: SGDLS and YYNGEE. Trimming pared 0 bases from V and 1 base from J, leaving 6 bases between. Use of 60 Vbeta and 13 Jbeta primers characterized the PCR. Authors' methods: A later analysis counted around 74 million unique TCR beta chains, around 12 million shared. Repertoires were generated with immunoSEQ multiplex PCR, while TCRdb's copy carries only in-frame clones and drops some. That table is the source of V, J and clone size, and D and trimming were worked out from the DNA. The profile shows about 170,000 clones, around 85% of them singletons. The clonotype was recovered from a boy aged 2 to 10 in good health and CMV-seronegative. The specimen sequenced was PBMCs. The rearrangement links TRBV9 to TRBJ2-3; possible D gene TRBD1, 5 bases. The CDR3 nucleotides are TGTGCCAGCAGCGTAGAAGGGGGCACAGATACGCAGTATTTT. Translated, it gives CASSVEGGTDTQYF. The entire variable domain, with the rest obtained from reference TRBV9 and TRBJ2-3, is as follows: DSGVTQTPKHLITATGQRVTLRCSPRSGDLSVYWYQQSLDQGLQFLIQYYNGEERAKGNILERFSAQQFPDLHSELNLSSLELGDSALYFCASSVEGGTDTQYFGPGTRLTVL.